The 10 T cell receptor beta chains below come from one sample, sequenced in a study of graft-versus-host responses after intestinal transplantation. No antigen is known for these receptors. Generated by immunoSEQ multiplex PCR, the TCRdb table keeps only in-frame clones and is missing some. The sample contains more than 90,000 clones, about 92% of which appear only once. Sequenced material: unstimulated CD4+ T cells sorted from spleen or lymph node cells, taken before transplant. The receptors shown here come from a human donor who was the organ donor for an intestinal transplant.

The chain uses TRBV5-1 and TRBJ2-1; D unclear. V was clipped by 0 bases and J by 0 bases, with 4 bases between them. The CDR3 spans 14 residues. CDR1 and CDR2 (germline): SGHRS, YFSETQ. CDR3 DNA: TGCGCCAGCAGCTTGGAGGGCTCCTACAATGAGCAGTTCTTC. This codes for CASSLEGSYNEQFF.

The rearrangement uses TRBV6-1 and TRBJ2-2, with D uncertain. CDR1 and CDR2 from the germline V gene are MNHNS and SASEGT. The CDR3 is made up of 13 amino acids. V was trimmed by 8 bases and J by 4 bases, leaving 11 bases between them. DNA of the CDR3: TGTGCCAGCTCCAGCCCGGCCACCGGGGAGCTGTTTTTT. It specifies CASSSPATGELFF.

The genes are TRBV5-1 and TRBJ1-4; TRBD1 is a possible D gene (6 bases). Germline CDR1 and CDR2: SGHRS and YFSETQ. The CDR3 totals 15 residues. The V end was cut by 4 bases, the J end by 8 bases, with 18 bases between. The CDR3 here is CASSLIGGGGEKLFF. CDR3 nucleotides: TGCGCCAGCAGCCTGATCGGAGGGGGAGGGGAAAAACTGTTTTTT.

The chain recombines TRBV29-1 with TRBJ2-5, with TRBD2 matching over 12 bases. CDR1 SQVTM and CDR2 ANQGSEA come from the germline V gene. The CDR3 loop spans 15 amino acids. After removal of 5 bases from V and 1 base from J, the junction contained 5 bases not matched to a gene. CDR3 protein: CSVLTTSGSQETQYF. The CDR3 coding sequence is TGCAGCGTTTTAACGACTAGCGGGAGCCAAGAGACCCAGTACTTC.

The V gene is TRBV28, the J gene TRBJ2-3; 7 nucleotides line up with TRBD1. CDR3 length: 12 amino acids. In germline, CDR1 is MDHEN, CDR2 SYDVKM. The J segment lost 8 bases and the V segment lost 4 bases, leaving 3 bases of the junction unmatched. DNA for the CDR3: TGTGCCAGCAGTTGGAGACAGGGTACGCAGTATTTT. It is translated as CASSWRQGTQYF. Full variable domain (rest looked up from reference TRBV28 and TRBJ2-3): DVKVTQSSRYLVKRTGEKVFLECVQDMDHENMFWYRQDPGLGLRLIYFSYDVKMKEKGDIPEGYSVSREKKERFSLILESASTNQTSMYLCASSWRQGTQYFGPGTRLTVL.

This chain links TRBV6-1 with TRBJ1-2; 7 positions agree with TRBD1. After removal of 5 bases from V and 6 bases from J, the junction contained 3 bases not matched to a gene. Germline CDR1 and CDR2: MNHNS and SASEGT. This CDR3 has 12 amino acids. CDR3 sequence reads: CASSKQGNGYTF. CDR3 in DNA: TGTGCCAGCAGTAAACAGGGGAATGGCTACACCTTC.

The chain has TRBV2 and TRBJ2-7, with 16 bases identical to TRBD2. CDR1 SNHLY and CDR2 FYNNEI come from the germline V gene. CDR3 length: 16 amino acids. Trimming at V came to 6 bases and at J to 3 bases, leaving 5 bases not matched to a gene. The CDR3 sequence is CASRGTSGRGGYEQYF. The DNA for the CDR3 is TGTGCCAGCAGGGGGACTAGCGGGAGGGGAGGCTACGAGCAGTACTTC.

The J gene is TRBJ2-7, the V gene TRBV5-1, with TRBD2 matching over 8 bases. V lost 5 bases to trimming and J lost 5 bases; unmatched junction nucleotides: 9. The V gene's germline CDR1 is SGHRS and CDR2 YFSETQ. CDR3 length: 14 residues. CDR3 sequence (DNA): TGCGCCAGCAGGCGGGAGGCGGGCCTCGACGAGCAGTACTTC. Translation gives CASRREAGLDEQYF.

This clone was observed once. The V and J genes are TRBV7-2 and TRBJ2-5, with D unclear. The CDR3 contains 15 residues. Germline values: CDR1 SGHTA, CDR2 FQGNSA. V shed 1 base and J shed 0 bases, with 9 bases lying between them. The CDR3 loop is CASSLGLPYQETQYF. The CDR3 DNA is TGTGCCAGCAGCTTAGGGTTACCGTACCAAGAGACCCAGTACTTC.

In its sample, this clone was seen once. The V gene is TRBV4-3, the J gene TRBJ2-3, with 12 bases lining up with TRBD2. The junction had 11 bases not matched to a gene; V was cut back by 1 base and J by 3 bases. The CDR3 runs to 19 residues. Germline V lookup: CDR1 LGHNA, CDR2 YSLEER. The CDR3, as DNA: TGCGCCAGCAGCCAAGCGAAGCTAGCGGGAGGGCCTCGGACAGATACGCAGTATTTT. Amino acid sequence: CASSQAKLAGGPRTDTQYF.